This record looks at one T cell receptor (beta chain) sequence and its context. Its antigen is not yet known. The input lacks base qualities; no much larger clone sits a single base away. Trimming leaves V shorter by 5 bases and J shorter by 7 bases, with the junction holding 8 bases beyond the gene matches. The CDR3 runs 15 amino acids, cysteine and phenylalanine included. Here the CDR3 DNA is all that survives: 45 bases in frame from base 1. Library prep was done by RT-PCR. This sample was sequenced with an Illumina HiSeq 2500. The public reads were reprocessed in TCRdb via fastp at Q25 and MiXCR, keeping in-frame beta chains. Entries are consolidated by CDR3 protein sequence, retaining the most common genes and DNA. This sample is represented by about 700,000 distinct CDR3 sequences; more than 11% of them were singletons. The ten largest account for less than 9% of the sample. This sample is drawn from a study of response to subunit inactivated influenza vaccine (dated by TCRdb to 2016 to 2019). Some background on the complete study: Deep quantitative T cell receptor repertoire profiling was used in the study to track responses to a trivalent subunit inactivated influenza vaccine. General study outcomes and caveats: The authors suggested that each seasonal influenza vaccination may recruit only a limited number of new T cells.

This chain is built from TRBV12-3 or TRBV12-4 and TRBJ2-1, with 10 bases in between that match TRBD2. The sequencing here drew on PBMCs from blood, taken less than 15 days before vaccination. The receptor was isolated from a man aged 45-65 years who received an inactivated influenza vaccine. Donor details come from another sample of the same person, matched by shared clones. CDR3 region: CASSHPGLAKNEQFF. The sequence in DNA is TGTGCCAGCAGTCATCCGGGACTAGCGAAAAATGAGCAGTTCTTC.